This record concerns one T cell receptor beta chain sequence. Its specificity is unknown. Deletions cut 5 bases from V and 3 bases from J, with 8 bases between. CDR3 length: 13 residues. This specimen comes from a study of T cell responses to AZD1222 COVID-19 vaccine. As for the study in general: Investigators merged groups given second doses at roughly 4 or roughly 12 weeks.

Profiled with immunoSEQ multiplex PCR; TCRdb holds only in-frame clones, not every one. The sample lists some 130,000 clones; roughly 93% were seen once. Study-level results: Once two AZD1222 doses were given, Spike-specific TCR breadth and depth went up. The CD4 TCRs associated with vaccination extended across spike and predominated at 160-218 and 743-854. Recipients of AZD1222 seropositive at baseline numbered only six or seven.

This TCR derives from an adult in good health. This material consisted of peripheral blood, taken on day 0 of AZD1222 vaccination. This chain links TRBV12-3 or TRBV12-4 with TRBJ1-5; the D gene is possibly TRBD1 (6 bases). CDR3 in amino acids: CASSGQPNQPQHF. The CDR3 region has the DNA TGTGCCAGCAGTGGACAGCCCAATCAGCCCCAGCATTTT.